This record concerns one TCR beta chain sequence. This sample was taken from a study of blood T cell repertoires in COVID-19. About the research overall: The origin of the acute and convalescent COVID-19 samples was the United States, Italy and Spain. T cells, B-cell-depleted T cells, or PBMCs provided the cDNA or gDNA that served as material.

Germline-derived CDR1 and CDR2 are SGHRS and YFSETQ. V lost 4 bases to trimming and J lost 3 bases, with 14 bases between them. This CDR3 comprises 15 residues. Libraries were prepared by immunoSEQ multiplex PCR; TCRdb keeps only in-frame clonotypes and omits some of them. The table includes 93,000 or so clones, around nine tenths detected once. The source material was peripheral blood. The chain has TRBV5-1 and TRBJ2-1, with D perhaps matching TRBD1 (7 bases). This TCR was recovered from an elderly woman in a cohort sampled during active COVID-19. This chain's CDR3 is CASSRQGGDYNEQFF. The CDR3 region has the DNA TGCGCCAGCAGCCGTCAGGGGGGCGACTACAATGAGCAGTTCTTC.